At least ten counts were recorded for the clone carrying this TCR beta chain. The sample belongs to a study of T-cell memory formation after mild COVID-19. TCRdb re-called the 5' RACE reads through MiXCR, storing one row per CDR3 protein. The sample yields under 250,000 distinct CDR3 sequences, roughly 10% seen once. The source material was PBMCs or a T cell subset sorted from them (not recorded which). The source is a man younger than 35 who had mild COVID-19 (a few samples of this study predate the infection). Cell type and time point are not known.

The CDR3 protein is CASSLRPGGQETQYF. In DNA, the CDR3 is TGTGCCAGCAGTTTGCGCCCGGGAGGCCAAGAGACCCAGTACTTC. V is TRBV27 and J is TRBJ2-5; 7 nucleotides agree with TRBD2. The CDR3 runs to 15 residues. V lost 3 bases, J lost 1 base, and 5 bases stayed unmatched. CDR1 is MNHEY, CDR2 SMNVEV, per germline (reference sequence).